This TCR beta chain was identified during a study of blood T cell repertoires in COVID-19. Repertoires were generated with immunoSEQ multiplex PCR, while TCRdb's copy carries only in-frame clones and drops some. The sample shows 200,000 to 250,000 clones, roughly 80% of them seen only once. This receptor was identified in a woman older than 75 with COVID-19, enrolled during active disease. Sequencing was carried out using peripheral blood.

The CDR3 protein is CASSRSKSPLHF. CDR3 nucleotides: TGTGCCAGCAGTCGGTCGAAGTCACCCCTCCACTTT. V and J are TRBV12-3 or TRBV12-4 and TRBJ1-6; D is unresolved. The CDR3 has 12 amino acids. V was shortened by 5 bases and J by 10 bases, with 9 bases between the two germline ends.